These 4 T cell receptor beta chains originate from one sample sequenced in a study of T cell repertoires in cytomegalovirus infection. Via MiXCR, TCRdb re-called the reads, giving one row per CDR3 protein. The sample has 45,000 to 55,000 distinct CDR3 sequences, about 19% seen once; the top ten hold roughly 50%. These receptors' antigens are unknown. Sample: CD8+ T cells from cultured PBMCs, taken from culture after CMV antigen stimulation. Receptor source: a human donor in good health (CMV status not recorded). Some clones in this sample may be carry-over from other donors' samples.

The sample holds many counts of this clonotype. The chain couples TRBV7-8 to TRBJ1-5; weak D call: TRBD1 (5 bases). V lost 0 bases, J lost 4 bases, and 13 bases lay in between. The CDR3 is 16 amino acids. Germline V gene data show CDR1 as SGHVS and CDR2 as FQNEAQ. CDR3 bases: TGTGCCAGCAGCTTAGCAGGCAGGGCCGGGAATCAGCCCCAGCATTTT. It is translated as CASSLAGRAGNQPQHF.

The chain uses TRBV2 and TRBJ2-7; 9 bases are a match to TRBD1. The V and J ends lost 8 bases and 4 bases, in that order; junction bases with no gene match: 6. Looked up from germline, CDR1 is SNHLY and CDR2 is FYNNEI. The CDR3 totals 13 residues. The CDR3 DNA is TGTGCCAGCCAAGCGGGACAGGGATACGAGCAGTACTTC. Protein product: CASQAGQGYEQYF.

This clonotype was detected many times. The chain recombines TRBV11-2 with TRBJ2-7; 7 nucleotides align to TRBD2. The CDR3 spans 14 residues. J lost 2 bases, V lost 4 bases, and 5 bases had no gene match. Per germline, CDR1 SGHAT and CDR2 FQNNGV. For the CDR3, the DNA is TGTGCCAGCAGCTCGGGGGGACTAACCTACGAGCAGTACTTC. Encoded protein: CASSSGGLTYEQYF.

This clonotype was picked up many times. The CDR3 bases are TGTGCCAGCAGCCCGGGAGTTGGGAGCACTGAAGCTTTCTTT. This codes for CASSPGVGSTEAFF. The V and J genes are TRBV7-2 and TRBJ1-1; D unresolved. This CDR3 spans 14 amino acids. Deletions cut 5 bases from V and 4 bases from J, with 14 bases between. Germline CDR1 SGHTA, CDR2 FQGNSA.